There are a few counts of the clone carrying this TCR beta chain. Its antigen is unidentified. The time point is: baseline, week 1 (first vaccination visit). Treatment meaning: pre-vaccination baseline after standard-of-care therapy. This entry comes from a study of a mutant IDH1 vaccine in newly diagnosed glioma. Study overall: Treated patients had a mean age of 40.4 years and a sex split that was approximately 62% male and about 38% female. The earlier regimen, radiotherapy, temozolomide, or both, was most often both.

Germline V gene lookup returns CDR1 GTSNPN and CDR2 SVGIG (reference sequence). This CDR3 comprises 13 residues. The ends were cut back, 2 bases at V and 0 bases at J, with 5 bases in the middle. The protocol was immunoSEQ multiplex PCR, while the TCRdb copy is restricted to in-frame clones and leaves out a portion. The sample contains 85,000 to 100,000 clones, about four fifths of which appear only once. Regarding the study as a whole: Vaccine-induced immune responses were detected in approximately 92% of patients. Among top peripheral T cell clonotypes, changes seemed unrelated to pseudoprogression.

The chain couples TRBV30 to TRBJ1-5; D is ambiguous. The sequencing used PBMCs, collected from a glioma patient treated with radiotherapy, temozolomide or both. The sequence derives from a woman aged 45-60 years with glioma. The CDR3 is CAWSQNSNQPQHF. In DNA form, the CDR3 reads TGTGCCTGGAGTCAGAATAGCAATCAGCCCCAGCATTTT.